Below are 25 T cell receptor beta chains sequenced from a single sample in a study of memory B cells and T cells in multiple sclerosis (dated by TCRdb to about 2018). Which antigens these TCRs recognize remains unknown. Receptor libraries were prepared by the immunoSEQ multiplex PCR assay. Sourced from immuneACCESS, this table was stored by TCRdb with only in-frame sequences that have V and J called. A share of the clones is absent; for the studies checked, an unresolved V gene accounts for under half, and the remainder has no known explanation. For this sample the table gives approximately 47,000 clones, of which roughly four fifths were detected only once. About 1.1% of the sample is held by the ten biggest clonotypes. After stimulus-free culture of CFSE-labeled PBMCs, the autoproliferating (CFSEdim) and non-proliferating (CFSEhi) T cell fractions were sequenced separately. Altogether, approximately 5x10^7 CFSE-labeled PBMCs were kept in culture for less than eight days with no stimulus, after which the replicate wells were combined.

The sequenced sample was PBMCs from blood kept in culture. These receptors were collected from a human donor with multiple sclerosis.

The J gene is TRBJ1-4, the V gene TRBV28; possibly TRBD1 for D (5 bases). This CDR3 contains 15 residues. Germline V gene sequence: CDR1 MDHEN, CDR2 SYDVKM. Trimming took 4 bases from V and 5 from J, leaving 14 bases between them. Written as DNA, the CDR3 is TGTGCCAGCAGTTCACCGACCGGGGGGAATGAAAAACTGTTTTTT. It encodes CASSSPTGGNEKLFF.

This chain links TRBV28 with TRBJ2-3, with 7 bases matching TRBD1. Trimming took 10 bases from V and 6 from J; bases not matched to a gene: 7. Looked up from germline, CDR1 is MDHEN and CDR2 is SYDVKM. The CDR3 spans 12 residues. The CDR3 sequence is CATTTGIDTQYF. Here the CDR3 DNA reads TGTGCCACTACGACAGGGATCGATACGCAGTATTTT.

V is TRBV30 and J is TRBJ2-2; TRBD2 matches 12 bases. CDR1 is GTSNPN and CDR2 is SVGIG in the germline V gene (reference sequence). J lost 4 bases, V lost 3 bases, and 3 bases had no gene match. The CDR3 has 15 residues. As DNA, the CDR3 is TGTGCCTGGAGCGGACTAGCGGGGCTCACCGGGGAGCTGTTTTTT. It yields the protein CAWSGLAGLTGELFF.

V gene TRBV5-1 combines with J gene TRBJ1-2; the match to TRBD1 covers 8 bases. V shed 4 bases, J shed 4 bases, and the junction held 9 bases outside the gene matches. Germline V lookup: CDR1 SGHRS, CDR2 YFSETQ. The CDR3 is 15 amino acids. The DNA for the CDR3 is TGCGCCAGCAGCCCTCAGACAGGGGTCGTCTATGGCTACACCTTC. It specifies CASSPQTGVVYGYTF.

This clone was detected only a few times. The V call is TRBV6-4, the J call TRBJ1-6; D gene ambiguous. The CDR3 is 13 residues long. Trimming shortened V by 2 bases and J by 10 bases, and 9 bases separated the two germline ends. Germline values: CDR1 MRHNA, CDR2 SNTAGT. This CDR3 reads CASSDTGESPLHF. DNA for the CDR3: TGTGCCAGCAGTGACACCGGAGAATCACCCCTCCACTTT.

The chain couples TRBV7-2 to TRBJ2-3; D may be TRBD2 (7 bases). Germline V gene lookup returns CDR1 SGHTA and CDR2 FQGNSA. This CDR3 region has 15 residues. Trimming cost V 1 base and J 4 bases, with 12 bases left between them. The CDR3 nucleotides are TGTGCCAGCAGCTTAGGAGGGGGGGGGCCAGATACGCAGTATTTT. This gives the protein CASSLGGGGPDTQYF.

This rearrangement joins TRBV6-6 to TRBJ1-3; D is uncertain. V was pared by 7 bases and J by 0 bases, with 13 bases between. The CDR3 runs 15 residues. CDR1 is MNHNY, CDR2 SVGAGI, per germline (reference sequence). CDR3 DNA: TGTGCCAGCACCGGGCCCTTTTTCTCTGGAAACACCATATATTTT. It translates to CASTGPFFSGNTIYF.

The chain employs TRBV14 and TRBJ1-2; 7 bases map to TRBD1. The CDR3 has 15 residues. V dropped 0 bases and J dropped 1; count of bases not matched to a gene: 2. Germline values: CDR1 SGHDN, CDR2 FVKESK. DNA for the CDR3: TGTGCCAGCAGCCAAGAAAACAGGGGTAACTATGGCTACACCTTC. Amino acids: CASSQENRGNYGYTF.

The chain uses TRBV14 and TRBJ2-6; TRBD1 agrees at 7 bases. The germline V gene encodes CDR1 SGHDN and CDR2 FVKESK. Trimming at V came to 0 bases and at J to 4 bases, leaving 3 bases not matched to a gene. This CDR3 is built from 16 residues. CDR3: CASSQDTGAGANVLTF. The CDR3 nucleotides read TGTGCCAGCAGCCAAGATACAGGGGCCGGGGCCAACGTCCTGACTTTC.

The rearrangement links TRBV28 to TRBJ1-1, with D possibly being TRBD1 (5 bases). Germline assignment: CDR1 MDHEN and CDR2 SYDVKM. Deletions cut 4 bases from V and 5 bases from J, with 17 bases between. The CDR3 is 15 residues long. CDR3 in DNA: TGTGCCAGCAGTTCAGGGTCCAGCTCCAGAACTGAAGCTTTCTTT. Translation gives CASSSGSSSRTEAFF.

The chain links TRBV7-2 to TRBJ1-5; D possibly corresponds to TRBD1 (5 bases). The CDR3 has 15 residues. The ends were cut back, 4 bases at V and 5 bases at J, with 15 bases in the middle. From germline, CDR1 is SGHTA and CDR2 FQGNSA. CDR3 nucleotides: TGTGCCAGCAGCTGGGGGGTGACAGTGGATCAGCCCCAGCATTTT. Its translation: CASSWGVTVDQPQHF.

The V and J genes are TRBV30 and TRBJ1-1; tentatively, D is TRBD1 (6 bases). V was cut by 3 bases and J by 7 bases, with 12 bases left in between. Germline V gives CDR1 GTSNPN, CDR2 SVGIG (reference sequence). The CDR3 totals 12 residues. The CDR3 loop is CAWRVTGLEAFF. CDR3 DNA sequence: TGTGCCTGGAGAGTCACAGGGCTTGAAGCTTTCTTT.

The CDR3 spells CASSLAGGTYNEQFF. The CDR3 DNA sequence: TGTGCCAGCAGCTTAGCCGGGGGTACCTACAATGAGCAGTTCTTC. The gene calls are TRBV7-2 and TRBJ2-1; TRBD2 might be the D (6 bases). Germline CDR1 and CDR2: SGHTA and FQGNSA. V was clipped by 0 bases and J by 2 bases, with 8 bases between them. This CDR3 region has 15 residues.

This chain links TRBV5-5 with TRBJ1-2, with D uncertain. Trimming left V 1 base short and J 0 bases short, with 7 bases between. The CDR3 totals 14 residues. The germline V gene has CDR1 SGHKS and CDR2 YYEKEE (reference sequence). As DNA, the CDR3 is TGTGCCAGCAGCTTGTTTCCCGCTAACTATGGCTACACCTTC. Translation gives CASSLFPANYGYTF. Full variable domain (rest looked up from reference TRBV5-5 and TRBJ1-2): DAGVTQSPTHLIKTRGQQVTLRCSPISGHKSVSWYQQVLGQGPQFIFQYYEKEERGRGNFPDRFSARQFPNYSSELNVNALLLGDSALYLCASSLFPANYGYTFGSGTRLTVV.

Turning to this clone: Mismatch with germline at one junction end may stem from a read error. The chain carries TRBV7-7 and TRBJ2-1, with 10 positions matching TRBD2. The CDR3 contains 13 residues. Germline CDR1 SSHAT, CDR2 FNYEAQ (reference sequence). The CDR3 loop reads CASSPNSGGTQFF. The CDR3 DNA reads as TGTGCTAGCAGCCCCAATAGCGGGGGGACGCAGTTCTTC.

V gene TRBV7-2 combines with J gene TRBJ1-5; D remains unclear. V was shortened by 4 bases and J by 3 bases, with 13 bases between the two germline ends. CDR3 length: 15 amino acids. CDR1 SGHTA and CDR2 FQGNSA come from the germline V gene. CDR3 region: CASSSNQRLNQPQHF. CDR3 DNA: TGTGCCAGCAGCTCTAACCAGAGGCTCAATCAGCCCCAGCATTTT.

The chain uses TRBV5-6 and TRBJ2-7; TRBD2 might be the D (6 bases). This CDR3 has 15 residues. V dropped 4 bases and J dropped 4 bases, with 18 bases sitting between them. Germline values: CDR1 SGHDT, CDR2 YYEEEE. The CDR3 spells CASSLSLGGLYEQYF. For the CDR3, the DNA is TGTGCCAGCAGCCTATCTTTAGGAGGGTTGTACGAGCAGTACTTC.

The V and J genes are TRBV29-1 and TRBJ1-2; D is undetermined. Germline loops: CDR1 SQVTM, CDR2 ANQGSEA. CDR3 size: 13 residues. V was clipped by 8 bases and J by 4 bases, with 17 bases between them. CDR3 sequence: CSSGEHTGYGYTF. CDR3 nucleotide sequence: TGCAGCTCCGGCGAGCATACTGGCTATGGCTACACCTTC.

The V call is TRBV18, the J call TRBJ1-5; D perhaps matches TRBD1 (6 bases). From germline, CDR1 is KGHSH and CDR2 LQKENI. V gave up 3 bases and J gave up 9 bases, with 15 bases separating them. The CDR3 is 14 amino acids. The CDR3 nucleotides read TGTGCCAGCTCACCCCCGGACAGTCCCCGGCCCCAGCATTTT. Its protein product is CASSPPDSPRPQHF.

This clone was counted only a few times. The rearrangement uses TRBV19 and TRBJ2-1; D not certain. The CDR3 has 11 amino acids. Per the germline V gene, CDR1 is LNHDA and CDR2 is SQIVND (reference sequence). Trimming pared 4 bases from V and 7 bases from J, leaving 5 bases between. CDR3 sequence: CASSRQNEQFF. CDR3 coding DNA: TGTGCCAGTAGTAGGCAGAATGAGCAGTTCTTC.

The rearrangement joins TRBV11-2 to TRBJ1-2; D not certain. V dropped 0 bases and J dropped 8 bases, with 10 bases sitting between them. The germline gives CDR1 SGHAT, CDR2 FQNNGV. This CDR3 has 13 amino acids. The CDR3 coding sequence is TGTGCCAGCAGCTTAGATAGAGACAACGGCTACACCTTC. Its protein product is CASSLDRDNGYTF.

The rearrangement joins TRBV4-3 to TRBJ1-6; maybe TRBD1 (5 bases). The CDR3 runs 16 residues. CDR1 and CDR2 from the germline V gene are LGHNA and YSLEER. V lost 4 bases and J 10 bases, leaving 20 bases between the germline ends. The CDR3 spells CASSLAAAGSRSPLHF. Written as DNA, the CDR3 is TGCGCCAGCAGCCTCGCCGCGGCAGGGTCAAGATCACCCCTCCACTTT.

This clone was counted only a few times. The rearrangement joins TRBV5-1 to TRBJ2-5, with 9 bases lining up with TRBD1. CDR3 length equals 15 residues. The junction had 7 bases not matched to a gene; V was cut back by 3 bases and J by 4 bases. Germline V gives CDR1 SGHRS, CDR2 YFSETQ. This CDR3 is CASSSSDRGGETQYF. The CDR3 DNA reads as TGCGCCAGCAGCTCCTCGGACAGGGGCGGAGAGACCCAGTACTTC.

This clone was seen only once. The chain joins TRBV4-3 to TRBJ1-2; 12 bases are shared with TRBD1. The CDR3 spans 15 residues. Losses at the gene ends were 4 bases for V and 6 bases for J; bases not matched to a gene: 6. Germline CDR1 is LGHNA and CDR2 is YSLEER. CDR3 in DNA: TGCGCCAGCAGCCCTATGGGACAGGGGGCGCATGGCTACACCTTC. Translation: CASSPMGQGAHGYTF.

The chain carries TRBV6-4 and TRBJ1-2; unclear D gene. V lost 0 bases to trimming and J lost 0 bases, with 8 bases between them. CDR1 MRHNA and CDR2 SNTAGT come from the germline V gene. This CDR3 is 15 amino acids long. The CDR3 spells CASSDSGSPNYGYTF. CDR3 bases: TGTGCCAGCAGTGACTCGGGCAGTCCTAACTATGGCTACACCTTC.